Given below is one T cell receptor beta chain in context. Trimming cost V 4 bases and J 1 base; bases outside gene matches: 6. This CDR3 contains 15 residues. Germline CDR1 SGHRS, CDR2 YFSETQ. The data stem from a study of shared clonotypes between healthy human individuals. Some clones are missing from TCRdb's copy, which holds only in-frame ones; the method was immunoSEQ multiplex PCR. The sample lists about 1.4 million clones, around 95% occurring once. The sample was naive CD4+ T cells sorted from blood. Subset defined: CD45RA+ positively selected. The sequence derives from a man aged 25 to 45 in good health. The V and J genes are TRBV5-1 and TRBJ1-1; 8 bases are a match to TRBD1. The CDR3 DNA follows: TGCGCCAGCAGCGCGTCCGGGACAGGGAACACTGAAGCTTTCTTT. This gives the protein CASSASGTGNTEAFF.